The clone carrying this T cell receptor (beta chain) was detected many times. This sample was taken from a study of blood T cell repertoires in COVID-19. The length of the CDR3 is 14 residues. With V trimmed by 2 bases and J by 5 bases, 5 bases remained unmatched. Germline assignment: CDR1 SGHRS and CDR2 YFSETQ. Using immunoSEQ multiplex PCR, the repertoire was profiled, and TCRdb retains in-frame clones only, with some absent. The table has approximately 200,000 clones, approximately 78% seen once. Sequenced material: PBMCs or T cells enriched from blood (not recorded which). This sequence joins TRBV5-1 and TRBJ2-7; 9 nucleotides align to TRBD2. This receptor was identified in a man aged 40-49 years who had recovered from COVID-19. CDR3 protein: CASSFGSGSNEQYF. The CDR3 DNA is TGCGCCAGCAGCTTTGGTAGCGGGAGTAACGAGCAGTACTTC.